This entry concerns a single T cell receptor (beta chain). This sample was included in a study of T cell changes during pregnancy in multiple sclerosis. Here immunoSEQ multiplex PCR was the method, and the copy in TCRdb shows in-frame clones only, minus some. In the table there are just under 50,000 clones, about 90% of which are singletons. The J segment lost 8 bases and the V segment lost 5 bases, leaving 19 bases of the junction unmatched. The germline gives CDR1 SGHAT, CDR2 FQNNGV. This CDR3 spans 17 amino acids. The clonotype comes from a female donor with multiple sclerosis, enrolled in a pregnancy study. Sequenced here: CD8+ T cells from peripheral blood mononuclear cells, sampled after pregnancy. The rearrangement links TRBV11-2 to TRBJ1-2; 8 bases match TRBD1. CDR3 coding DNA: TGTGCCAGCAGCGAAGGGGTGTCGTTTCGGACAGGGAGGGGCTACACCTTC. Its translation is CASSEGVSFRTGRGYTF.